This T cell receptor beta chain is drawn from a study of T cells in tuberculosis. The overall study: T cells were selected with CD1B tetramers loaded with glucose monomycolate. Overall study results and limits: Low-affinity CD1B-GMM tetramer-binding T cells may have been missed.

The CDR3 runs 15 residues. Between the trimmed V and J ends, which lost 0 bases and 5 bases, there was a span of 13 bases. The V gene's germline CDR1 is LNHNV and CDR2 YYDKDF (reference sequence). Cells were sorted from thawed PBMC rested overnight and stained with GMM-loaded CD1B tetramer, viability dye and anti-CD3. C32 glucose monomycolate from Rhodococcus equi was loaded onto the CD1B tetramers. No alpha-beta pairing information exists for these sequences. Assay: immunoSEQ multiplex PCR; the TCRdb copy retains only in-frame clones and omits some. The sample has approximately 88,000 clones; more than 75% are singletons.

The source of this sequence is an adult woman with latent tuberculosis. The chain recombines TRBV15 with TRBJ2-5; TRBD2 is a possible D gene (6 bases). Source material: CD1b-GMM tetramer-negative cells sorted from PBMCs. CDR3 region: CATSRDWQEGETQYF. The CDR3 region has the DNA TGTGCCACCAGCAGAGATTGGCAGGAGGGGGAGACCCAGTACTTC. Based on the CDR3 plus reference TRBV15 and TRBJ2-5, the full variable domain is DAMVIQNPRYQVTQFGKPVTLSCSQTLNHNVMYWYQQKSSQAPKLLFHYYDKDFNNEADTPDNFQSRRPNTSFCFLDIRSPGLGDTAMYLCATSRDWQEGETQYFGPGTRLLVL.